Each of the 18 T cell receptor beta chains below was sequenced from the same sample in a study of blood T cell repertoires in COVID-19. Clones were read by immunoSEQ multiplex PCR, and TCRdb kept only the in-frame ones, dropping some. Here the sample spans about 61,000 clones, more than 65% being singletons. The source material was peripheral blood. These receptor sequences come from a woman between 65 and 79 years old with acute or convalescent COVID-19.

CDR3 coding DNA: TGTGCCAGCGCCTTAGGGGGGGGGCTCACTCAGCCCCAGCATTTT. As protein: CASALGGGLTQPQHF. This rearrangement joins TRBV7-9 to TRBJ1-5; possible D gene TRBD1, 6 bases. Germline CDR1 is SEHNR and CDR2 is FQNEAQ (reference sequence). V lost 8 bases, J lost 6 bases, and 20 bases lay in between. This CDR3 is built from 15 residues.

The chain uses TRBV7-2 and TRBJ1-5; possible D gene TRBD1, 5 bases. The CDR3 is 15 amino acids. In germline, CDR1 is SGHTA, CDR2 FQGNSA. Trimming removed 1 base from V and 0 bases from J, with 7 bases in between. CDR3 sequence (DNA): TGTGCCAGCAGCTTAGGGGGCCGTAGCAATCAGCCCCAGCATTTT. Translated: CASSLGGRSNQPQHF.

The CDR3 DNA reads TGTGCCATCAGTTCCCCCGGGCGGGGGGGAACAGATACGCAGTATTTT. As protein: CAISSPGRGGTDTQYF. This chain links TRBV10-3 with TRBJ2-3, with 9 bases identical to TRBD2. Trimming cost V 5 bases and J 3 bases; bases outside gene matches: 9. Germline V CDR1 and CDR2: ENHRY, SYGVKD. CDR3 size: 16 residues.

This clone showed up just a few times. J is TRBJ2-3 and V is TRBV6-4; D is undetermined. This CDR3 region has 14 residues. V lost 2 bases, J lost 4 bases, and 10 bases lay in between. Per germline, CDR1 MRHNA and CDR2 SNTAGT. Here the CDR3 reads CASSDATGSDTQYF. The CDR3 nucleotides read TGTGCCAGCAGTGACGCGACCGGGTCAGATACGCAGTATTTT.

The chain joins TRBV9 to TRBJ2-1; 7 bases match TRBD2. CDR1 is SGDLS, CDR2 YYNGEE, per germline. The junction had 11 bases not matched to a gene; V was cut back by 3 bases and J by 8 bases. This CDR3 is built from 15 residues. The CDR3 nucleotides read TGTGCCAGCAGCGCCAATGGGGGGGATCTCGATGAGCAGTTCTTC. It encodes CASSANGGDLDEQFF.

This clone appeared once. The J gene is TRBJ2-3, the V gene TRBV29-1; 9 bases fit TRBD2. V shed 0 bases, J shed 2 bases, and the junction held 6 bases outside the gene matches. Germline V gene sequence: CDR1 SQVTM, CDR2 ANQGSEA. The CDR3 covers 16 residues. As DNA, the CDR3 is TGCAGCGTTGAAGATTACCAGCGGGGGGTCACAGATACGCAGTATTTT. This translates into CSVEDYQRGVTDTQYF.

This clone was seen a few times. The CDR3: CASRGIEGTEAFF. In nucleotides, the CDR3 is TGTGCCAGCAGAGGGATCGAGGGCACTGAAGCTTTCTTT. The chain is built from TRBV6-5 and TRBJ1-1; D not resolved. The V end was cut by 6 bases, the J end by 4 bases, with 12 bases between. The CDR3 has 13 residues. Germline CDR1 MNHEY, CDR2 SVGAGI.

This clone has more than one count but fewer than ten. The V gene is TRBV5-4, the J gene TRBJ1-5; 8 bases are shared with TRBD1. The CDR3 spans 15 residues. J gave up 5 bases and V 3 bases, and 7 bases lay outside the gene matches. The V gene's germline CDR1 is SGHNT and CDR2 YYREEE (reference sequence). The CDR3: CASSWRQGLHQPQHF. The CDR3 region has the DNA TGTGCCAGCAGCTGGCGACAGGGGTTACATCAGCCCCAGCATTTT.

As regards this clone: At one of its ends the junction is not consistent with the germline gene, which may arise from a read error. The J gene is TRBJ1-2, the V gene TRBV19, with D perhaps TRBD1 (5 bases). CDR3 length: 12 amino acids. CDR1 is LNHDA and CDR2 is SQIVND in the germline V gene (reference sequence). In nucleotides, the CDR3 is TGTGCCAGTACCGCGCCTGGTGGGGCTGTTGGCTTC. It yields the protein CASTAPGGAVGF.

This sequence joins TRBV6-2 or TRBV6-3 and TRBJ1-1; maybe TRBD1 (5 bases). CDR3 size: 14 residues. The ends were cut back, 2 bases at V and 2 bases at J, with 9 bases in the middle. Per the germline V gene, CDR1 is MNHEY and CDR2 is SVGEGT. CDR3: CASSYGGTNTEAFF. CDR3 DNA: TGTGCCAGCAGTTACGGGGGGACCAACACTGAAGCTTTCTTT.

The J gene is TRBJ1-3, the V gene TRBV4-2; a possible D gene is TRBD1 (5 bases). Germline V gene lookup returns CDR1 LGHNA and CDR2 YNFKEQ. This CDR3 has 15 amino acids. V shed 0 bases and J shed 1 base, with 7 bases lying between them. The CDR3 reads CASSQENRSGNTIYF. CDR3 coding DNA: TGTGCCAGCAGCCAAGAGAACAGGTCTGGAAACACCATATATTTT.

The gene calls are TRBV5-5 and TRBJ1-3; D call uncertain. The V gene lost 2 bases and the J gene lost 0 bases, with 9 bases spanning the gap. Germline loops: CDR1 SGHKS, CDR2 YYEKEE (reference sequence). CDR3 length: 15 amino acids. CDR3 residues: CASSFSTDSGNTIYF. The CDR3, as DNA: TGTGCCAGCAGCTTTAGTACAGACTCTGGAAACACCATATATTTT.

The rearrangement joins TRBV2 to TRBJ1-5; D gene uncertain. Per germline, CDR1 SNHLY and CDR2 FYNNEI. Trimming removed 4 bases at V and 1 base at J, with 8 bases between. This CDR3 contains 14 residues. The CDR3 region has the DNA TGTGCCAGCAGTGTTTCGGGGAGCAATCAGCCCCAGCATTTT. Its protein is CASSVSGSNQPQHF. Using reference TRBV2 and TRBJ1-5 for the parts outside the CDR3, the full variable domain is EPEVTQTPSHQVTQMGQEVILRCVPISNHLYFYWYRQILGQKVEFLVSFYNNEISEKSEIFDDQFSVERPDGSNFTLKIRSTKLEDSAMYFCASSVSGSNQPQHFGDGTRLSIL.

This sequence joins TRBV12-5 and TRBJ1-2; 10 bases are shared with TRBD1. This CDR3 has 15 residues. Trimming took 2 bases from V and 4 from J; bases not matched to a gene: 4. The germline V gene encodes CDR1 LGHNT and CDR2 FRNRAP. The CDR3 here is CASGLRQGAPYGYTF. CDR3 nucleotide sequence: TGTGCTAGTGGTTTGAGACAGGGGGCCCCCTATGGCTACACCTTC.

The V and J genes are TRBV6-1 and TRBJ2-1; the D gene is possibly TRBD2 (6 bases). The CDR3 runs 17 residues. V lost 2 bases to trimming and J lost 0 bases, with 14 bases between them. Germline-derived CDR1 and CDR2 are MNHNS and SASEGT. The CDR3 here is CASSEPYGGISYNEQFF. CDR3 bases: TGTGCCAGCAGTGAACCGTACGGCGGGATCTCCTACAATGAGCAGTTCTTC.

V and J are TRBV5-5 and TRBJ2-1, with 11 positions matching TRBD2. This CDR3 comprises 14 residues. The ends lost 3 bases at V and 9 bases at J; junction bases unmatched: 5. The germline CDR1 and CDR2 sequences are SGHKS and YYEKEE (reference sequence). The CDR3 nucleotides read TGTGCCAGCAGCTGGGGCACTAGCGGGGGTGAGCAGTTCTTC. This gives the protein CASSWGTSGGEQFF. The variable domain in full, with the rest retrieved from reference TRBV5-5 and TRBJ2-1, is DAGVTQSPTHLIKTRGQQVTLRCSPISGHKSVSWYQQVLGQGPQFIFQYYEKEERGRGNFPDRFSARQFPNYSSELNVNALLLGDSALYLCASSWGTSGGEQFFGPGTRLTVL.

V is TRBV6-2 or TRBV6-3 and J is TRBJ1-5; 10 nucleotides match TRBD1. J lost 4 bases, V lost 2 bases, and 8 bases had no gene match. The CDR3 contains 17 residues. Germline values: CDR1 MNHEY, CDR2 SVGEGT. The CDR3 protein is CASSYAHWGQGNQPQHF. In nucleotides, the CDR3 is TGTGCCAGCAGTTACGCCCACTGGGGACAGGGGAATCAGCCCCAGCATTTT.

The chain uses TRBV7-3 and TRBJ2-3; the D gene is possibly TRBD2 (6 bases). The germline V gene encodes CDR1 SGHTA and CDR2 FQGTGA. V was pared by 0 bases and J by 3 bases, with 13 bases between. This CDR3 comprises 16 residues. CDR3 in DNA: TGTGCCAGCAGCTTAACGTATGCCGGGGGTACAGATACGCAGTATTTT. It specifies CASSLTYAGGTDTQYF.